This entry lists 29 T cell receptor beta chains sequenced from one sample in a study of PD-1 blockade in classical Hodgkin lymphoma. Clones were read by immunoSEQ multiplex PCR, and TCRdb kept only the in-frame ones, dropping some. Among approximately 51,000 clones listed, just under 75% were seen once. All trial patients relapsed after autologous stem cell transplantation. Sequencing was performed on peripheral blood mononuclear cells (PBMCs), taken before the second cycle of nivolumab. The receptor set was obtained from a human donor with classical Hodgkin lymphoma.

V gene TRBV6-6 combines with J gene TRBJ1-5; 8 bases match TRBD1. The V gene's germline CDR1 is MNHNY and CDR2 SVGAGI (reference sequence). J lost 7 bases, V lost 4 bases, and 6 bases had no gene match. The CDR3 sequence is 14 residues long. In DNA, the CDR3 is TGTGCCAGCAGTTCGTCAGGGGGCGGACAGCCCCAGCATTTT. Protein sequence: CASSSSGGGQPQHF.

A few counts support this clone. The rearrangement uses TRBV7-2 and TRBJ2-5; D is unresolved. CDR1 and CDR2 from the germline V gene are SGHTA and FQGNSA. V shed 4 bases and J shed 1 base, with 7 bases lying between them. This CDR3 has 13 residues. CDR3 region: CASSSPFQETQYF. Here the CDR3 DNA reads TGTGCCAGCAGCTCCCCCTTCCAAGAGACCCAGTACTTC. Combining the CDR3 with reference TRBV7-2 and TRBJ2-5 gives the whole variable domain GAGVSQSPSNKVTEKGKDVELRCDPISGHTALYWYRQSLGQGLEFLIYFQGNSAPDKSGLPSDRFSAERTGGSVSTLTIQRTQQEDSAVYLCASSSPFQETQYFGPGTRLLVL.

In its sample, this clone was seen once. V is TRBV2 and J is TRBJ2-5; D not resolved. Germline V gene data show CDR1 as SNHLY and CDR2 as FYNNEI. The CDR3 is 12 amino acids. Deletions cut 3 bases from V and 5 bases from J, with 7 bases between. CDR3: CASSDEGETQYF. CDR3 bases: TGTGCCAGCAGTGACGAAGGGGAGACCCAGTACTTC.

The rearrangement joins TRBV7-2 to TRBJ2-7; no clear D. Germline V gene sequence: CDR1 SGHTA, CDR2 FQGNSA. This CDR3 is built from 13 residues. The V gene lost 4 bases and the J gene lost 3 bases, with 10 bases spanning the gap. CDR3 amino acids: CASSSGPNYEQYF. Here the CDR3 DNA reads TGTGCCAGCAGCTCCGGCCCAAACTACGAGCAGTACTTC.

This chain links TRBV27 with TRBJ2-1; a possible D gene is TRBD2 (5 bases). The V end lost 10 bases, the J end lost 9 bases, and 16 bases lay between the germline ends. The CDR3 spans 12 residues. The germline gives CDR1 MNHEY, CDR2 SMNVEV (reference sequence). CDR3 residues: CATAPGWGEQFF. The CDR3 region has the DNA TGTGCCACCGCACCGGGATGGGGTGAGCAGTTCTTC.

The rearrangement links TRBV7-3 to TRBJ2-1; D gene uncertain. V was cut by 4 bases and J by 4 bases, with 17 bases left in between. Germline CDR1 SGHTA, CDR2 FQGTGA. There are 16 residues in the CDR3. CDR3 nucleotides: TGTGCCAGCAGCTACCGACCCATCCCCCCTTACAATGAGCAGTTCTTC. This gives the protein CASSYRPIPPYNEQFF.

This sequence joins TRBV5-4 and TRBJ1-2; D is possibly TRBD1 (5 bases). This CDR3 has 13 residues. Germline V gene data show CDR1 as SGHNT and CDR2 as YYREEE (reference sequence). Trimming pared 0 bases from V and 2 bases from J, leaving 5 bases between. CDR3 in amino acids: CASSLGQNYGYTF. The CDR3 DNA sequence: TGTGCCAGCAGCTTGGGACAGAACTATGGCTACACCTTC.

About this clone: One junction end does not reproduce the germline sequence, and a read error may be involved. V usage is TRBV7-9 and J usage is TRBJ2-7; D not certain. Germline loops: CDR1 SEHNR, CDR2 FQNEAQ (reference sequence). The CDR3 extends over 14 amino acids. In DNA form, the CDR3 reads TGTGCCAGCAGCGTAGCCCCCTATCCCCACGAGCAGTACTTC. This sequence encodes CASSVAPYPHEQYF.

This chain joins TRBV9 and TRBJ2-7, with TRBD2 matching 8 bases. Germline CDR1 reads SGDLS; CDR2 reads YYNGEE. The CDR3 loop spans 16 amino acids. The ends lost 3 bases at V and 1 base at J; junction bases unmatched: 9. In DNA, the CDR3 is TGTGCCAGCAGCGAGAAGGGAACTAGCGGTTCCTACGAGCAGTACTTC. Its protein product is CASSEKGTSGSYEQYF.

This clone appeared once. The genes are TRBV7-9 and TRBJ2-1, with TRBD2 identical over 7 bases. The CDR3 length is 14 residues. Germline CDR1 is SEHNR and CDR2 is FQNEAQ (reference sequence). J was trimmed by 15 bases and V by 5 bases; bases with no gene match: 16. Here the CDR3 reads CASSPSLADTQGFF. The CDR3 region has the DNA TGTGCCAGCAGCCCCTCTCTAGCGGACACTCAGGGGTTCTTC. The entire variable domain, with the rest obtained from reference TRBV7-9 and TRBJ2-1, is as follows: DTGVSQNPRHKITKRGQNVTFRCDPISEHNRLYWYRQTLGQGPEFLTYFQNEAQLEKSRLLSDRFSAERPKGSFSTLEIQRTEQGDSAMYLCASSPSLADTQGFFGPGTRLTVL.

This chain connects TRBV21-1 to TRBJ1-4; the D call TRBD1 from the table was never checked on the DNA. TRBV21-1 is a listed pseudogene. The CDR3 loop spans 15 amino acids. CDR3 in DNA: TGTGCCAGCAGCAGGGACAGGGGGCCCAATGAAAAACTGTTTTTT. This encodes CASSRDRGPNEKLFF.

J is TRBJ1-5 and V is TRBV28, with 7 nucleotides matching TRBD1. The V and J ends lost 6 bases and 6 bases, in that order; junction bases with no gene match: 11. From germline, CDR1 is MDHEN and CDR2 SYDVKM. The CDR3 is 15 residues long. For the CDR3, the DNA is TGTGCCAGCAGGAGCAGAGGACAGGCCACTCAGCCCCAGCATTTT. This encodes CASRSRGQATQPQHF.

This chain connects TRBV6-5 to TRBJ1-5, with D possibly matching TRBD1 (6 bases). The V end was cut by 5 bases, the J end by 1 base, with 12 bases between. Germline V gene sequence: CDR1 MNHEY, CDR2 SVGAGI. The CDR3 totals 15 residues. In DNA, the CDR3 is TGTGCCAGCAGTCCCCGGGACACAAGCAATCAGCCCCAGCATTTT. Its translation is CASSPRDTSNQPQHF.

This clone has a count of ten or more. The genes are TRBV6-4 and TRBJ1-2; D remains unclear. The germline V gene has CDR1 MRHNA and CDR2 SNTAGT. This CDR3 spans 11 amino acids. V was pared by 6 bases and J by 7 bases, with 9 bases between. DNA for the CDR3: TGTGCCAGCAGGGGCCCCCTTGGCTACACCTTC. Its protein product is CASRGPLGYTF.

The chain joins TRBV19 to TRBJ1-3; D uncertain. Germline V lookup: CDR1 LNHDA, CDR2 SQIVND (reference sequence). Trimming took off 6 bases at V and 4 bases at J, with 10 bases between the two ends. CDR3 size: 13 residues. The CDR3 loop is CASRSYGGNTIYF. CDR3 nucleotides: TGTGCCAGTAGGTCGTATGGCGGAAACACCATATATTTT.

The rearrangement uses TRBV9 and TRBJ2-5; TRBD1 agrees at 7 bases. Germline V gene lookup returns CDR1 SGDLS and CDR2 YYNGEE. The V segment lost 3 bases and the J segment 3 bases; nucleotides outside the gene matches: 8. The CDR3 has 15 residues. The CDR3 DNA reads TGTGCCAGCAGCGCAAGACAGGGCAGGGAAGAGACCCAGTACTTC. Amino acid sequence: CASSARQGREETQYF.

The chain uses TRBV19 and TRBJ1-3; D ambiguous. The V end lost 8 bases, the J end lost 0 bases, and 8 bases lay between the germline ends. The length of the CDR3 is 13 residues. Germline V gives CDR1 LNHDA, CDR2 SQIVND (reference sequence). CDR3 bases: TGTGCCAGTGGGCAGGACTCTGGAAACACCATATATTTT. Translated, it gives CASGQDSGNTIYF.

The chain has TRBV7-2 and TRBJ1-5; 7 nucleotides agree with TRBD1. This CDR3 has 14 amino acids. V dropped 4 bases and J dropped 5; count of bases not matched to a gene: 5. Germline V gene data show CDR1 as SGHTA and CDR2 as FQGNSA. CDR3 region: CASSSKTGYQPQHF. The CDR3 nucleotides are TGTGCCAGCAGCTCTAAGACAGGGTATCAGCCCCAGCATTTT.

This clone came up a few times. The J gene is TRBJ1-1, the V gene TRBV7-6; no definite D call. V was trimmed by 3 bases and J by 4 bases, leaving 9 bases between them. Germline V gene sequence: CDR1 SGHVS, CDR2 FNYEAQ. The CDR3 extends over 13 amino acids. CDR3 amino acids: CASSFVGLTEAFF. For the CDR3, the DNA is TGTGCCAGCAGCTTCGTGGGCCTCACTGAAGCTTTCTTT. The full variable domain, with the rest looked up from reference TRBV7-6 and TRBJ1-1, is GAGVSQSPRYKVTKRGQDVALRCDPISGHVSLYWYRQALGQGPEFLTYFNYEAQQDKSGLPNDRFSAERPEGSISTLTIQRTEQRDSAMYRCASSFVGLTEAFFGQGTRLTVV.

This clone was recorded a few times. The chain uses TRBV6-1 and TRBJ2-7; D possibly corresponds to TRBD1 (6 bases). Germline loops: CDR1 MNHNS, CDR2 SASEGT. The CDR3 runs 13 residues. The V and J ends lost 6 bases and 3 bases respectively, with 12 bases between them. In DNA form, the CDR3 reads TGTGCCAGCAGCCCCACAGGGTACTACGAGCAGTACTTC. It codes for CASSPTGYYEQYF.

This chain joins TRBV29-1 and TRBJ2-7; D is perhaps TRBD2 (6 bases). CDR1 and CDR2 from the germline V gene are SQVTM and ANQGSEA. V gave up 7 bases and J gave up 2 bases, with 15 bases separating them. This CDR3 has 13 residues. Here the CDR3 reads CSARRDSTYEQYF. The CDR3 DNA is TGCAGCGCACGGCGGGACTCCACCTACGAGCAGTACTTC.

CDR3 loop: CASSQQGSNTGELFF. CDR3 in DNA: TGTGCCAGCAGCCAACAGGGATCGAACACCGGGGAGCTGTTTTTT. This chain links TRBV9 with TRBJ2-2, with a tentative D call TRBD1 (6 bases). CDR3 length: 15 residues. Germline V gives CDR1 SGDLS, CDR2 YYNGEE. V shed 4 bases and J shed 0 bases, with 10 bases lying between them.

The CDR3 sequence: CASSSRILGQGRNGYTF. CDR3 DNA sequence: TGTGCCAGCAGTTCCAGGATTCTCGGACAGGGCCGGAATGGCTACACCTTC. This chain joins TRBV28 and TRBJ1-2; 8 nucleotides match TRBD1. After removal of 4 bases from V and 6 bases from J, the junction contained 16 bases not matched to a gene. The CDR3 is 17 amino acids. Germline CDR1 reads MDHEN; CDR2 reads SYDVKM.

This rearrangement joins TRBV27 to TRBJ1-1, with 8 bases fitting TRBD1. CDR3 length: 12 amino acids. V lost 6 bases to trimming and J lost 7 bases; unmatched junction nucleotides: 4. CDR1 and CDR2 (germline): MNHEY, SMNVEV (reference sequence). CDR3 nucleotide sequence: TGTGCCAGCAGGGACAGGGTTAGTGAAGCTTTCTTT. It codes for CASRDRVSEAFF.

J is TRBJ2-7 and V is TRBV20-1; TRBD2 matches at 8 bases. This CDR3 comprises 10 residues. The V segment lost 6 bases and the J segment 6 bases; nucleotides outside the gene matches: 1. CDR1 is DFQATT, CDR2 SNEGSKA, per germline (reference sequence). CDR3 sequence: CSAAGAEQYF. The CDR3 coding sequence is TGCAGTGCAGCGGGAGCCGAGCAGTACTTC.

CDR3 DNA sequence: TGTGCCAGCAGCCGTGGACAGGGTACCACCGGGGAGCTGTTTTTT. Encoded protein: CASSRGQGTTGELFF. V is TRBV7-3 and J is TRBJ2-2, with TRBD1 identical over 8 bases. V dropped 5 bases and J dropped 4; count of bases not matched to a gene: 6. The CDR3 is 15 residues long. Germline lookup yields CDR1 SGHTA and CDR2 FQGTGA.

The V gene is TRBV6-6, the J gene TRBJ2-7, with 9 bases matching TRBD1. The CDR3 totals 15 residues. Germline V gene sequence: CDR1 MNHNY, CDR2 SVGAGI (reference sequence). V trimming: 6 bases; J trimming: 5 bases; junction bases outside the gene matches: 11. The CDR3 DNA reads TGTGCCAGCAGCCAACAGGGGGCCCTGAGGGACGAGCAGTACTTC. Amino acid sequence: CASSQQGALRDEQYF.

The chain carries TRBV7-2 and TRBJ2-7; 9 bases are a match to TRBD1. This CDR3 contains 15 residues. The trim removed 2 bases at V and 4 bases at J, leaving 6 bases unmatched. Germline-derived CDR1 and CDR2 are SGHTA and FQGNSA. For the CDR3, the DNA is TGTGCCAGCAGCTTAAGGGGGACAGGGATATACGAGCAGTACTTC. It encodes CASSLRGTGIYEQYF.

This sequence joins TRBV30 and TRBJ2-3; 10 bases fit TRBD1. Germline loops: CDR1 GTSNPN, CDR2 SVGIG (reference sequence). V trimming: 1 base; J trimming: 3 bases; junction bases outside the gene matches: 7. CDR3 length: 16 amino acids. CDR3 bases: TGTGCCTGGAGTGCAGGGACAGGGGTTGTTACAGATACGCAGTATTTT. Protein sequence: CAWSAGTGVVTDTQYF.